Each of the 32 T cell receptor beta chains below was sequenced from the same sample in a study of blood T cell repertoires in COVID-19. Data came from immunoSEQ multiplex PCR; TCRdb stores just in-frame clones and leaves some out. The data show approximately 62,000 clones, 76% seen once. The sample was peripheral blood. These receptors all come from a woman aged 45-65 years with active or convalescent COVID-19.

V and J are TRBV6-1 and TRBJ2-7; a possible D gene is TRBD2 (5 bases). Deletions cut 3 bases from V and 0 bases from J, with 15 bases between. The CDR3 extends over 16 amino acids. Germline V gives CDR1 MNHNS, CDR2 SASEGT. Here the CDR3 reads CASSDRRGLSSYEQYF. In DNA form, the CDR3 reads TGTGCCAGCAGTGATAGACGGGGTCTGAGCTCCTACGAGCAGTACTTC.

The chain links TRBV5-1 to TRBJ2-3; 11 bases map to TRBD2. The CDR3 is made up of 15 amino acids. Germline CDR1 SGHRS, CDR2 YFSETQ. The ends lost 4 bases at V and 2 bases at J; junction bases unmatched: 3. CDR3: CASSPGLAVTDTQYF. For the CDR3, the DNA is TGCGCCAGCAGCCCGGGACTAGCGGTCACAGATACGCAGTATTTT.

V is TRBV6-5 and J is TRBJ2-7, with TRBD2 matching 11 bases. Germline V gene data show CDR1 as MNHEY and CDR2 as SVGAGI. The CDR3 runs to 15 residues. The junction had 8 bases not matched to a gene; V was cut back by 3 bases and J by 7 bases. CDR3 DNA: TGTGCCAGCAGTTATAGCGGGGGGGTACTGGGTGAGCAGTACTTC. Protein sequence: CASSYSGGVLGEQYF.

The chain employs TRBV5-1 and TRBJ2-7; possibly TRBD2 for D (5 bases). This CDR3 comprises 14 residues. V shed 1 base and J shed 7 bases, with 15 bases lying between them. Germline V gene data show CDR1 as SGHRS and CDR2 as YFSETQ. The CDR3 protein is CASSLSSGRLEQYF. CDR3 nucleotide sequence: TGCGCCAGCAGCTTGTCAAGCGGCCGGCTGGAGCAGTACTTC.

In the case of this clone: A read error may account for a junction end that differs from germline. This sequence joins TRBV7-7 and TRBJ2-3; TRBD2 matches 7 bases. Germline values: CDR1 SSHAT, CDR2 FNYEAQ (reference sequence). This CDR3 comprises 13 residues. The CDR3 reads CASSLGGSDTQYF. Here the CDR3 DNA reads TGTGCTAGCAGCCTCGGGGGGTCGGATACGCAGTATTTT.

This clone was recorded only once. V and J are TRBV12-3 or TRBV12-4 and TRBJ1-2; TRBD1 matches at 10 bases. The CDR3 has 13 residues. The V segment lost 4 bases and the J segment 7 bases; nucleotides outside the gene matches: 3. The CDR3 DNA is TGTGCCAGCAGTTCGGGACAGGGGATTGGCTACACCTTC. Residues: CASSSGQGIGYTF.

The chain is built from TRBV21-1 and TRBJ1-5; the table's D call TRBD1 went unverified against the DNA. TRBV21-1 corresponds to a pseudogene. The CDR3 covers 18 residues. This chain's CDR3 is CASSIRDRGVGGNQPQHF. CDR3 coding DNA: TGTGCCAGCAGCATCCGGGACAGGGGAGTGGGGGGCAATCAGCCCCAGCATTTT.

The V and J genes are TRBV6-2 or TRBV6-3 and TRBJ2-7; 13 nucleotides agree with TRBD2. Germline V gene lookup returns CDR1 MNHEY and CDR2 SVGEGT. After removal of 4 bases from V and 4 bases from J, the junction contained 7 bases not matched to a gene. The CDR3 is 16 residues long. The CDR3 bases are TGTGCCAGCAGTTCCACTAGCGGGAGGGCCGGGTACGAGCAGTACTTC. This codes for CASSSTSGRAGYEQYF.

The chain recombines TRBV30 with TRBJ1-1; D is possibly TRBD1 (5 bases). Per the germline V gene, CDR1 is GTSNPN and CDR2 is SVGIG (reference sequence). The CDR3 has 13 residues. With 3 bases removed from V and 3 bases from J, the gap between germline ends came to 11 bases. The CDR3 here is CAWSPGEDTEAFF. Written as DNA, the CDR3 is TGTGCCTGGAGCCCGGGGGAGGACACTGAAGCTTTCTTT.

The rearrangement uses TRBV19 and TRBJ1-1, with 8 bases matching TRBD1. CDR3 length: 13 amino acids. Germline trimming cut 3 bases from V and 7 bases from J; bases unmatched to any gene: 4. Per germline, CDR1 LNHDA and CDR2 SQIVND (reference sequence). CDR3 amino acids: CASSIGQGHEAFF. The DNA of the CDR3 is TGTGCCAGTAGTATCGGACAGGGTCATGAAGCTTTCTTT.

This rearrangement joins TRBV18 to TRBJ2-5; tentatively, D is TRBD2 (5 bases). Germline CDR1 and CDR2: KGHSH and LQKENI. The length of the CDR3 is 13 residues. Trimming left V 5 bases short and J 5 bases short, with 12 bases between. CDR3 loop: CASSRRTGETQYF. The CDR3 coding sequence is TGTGCCAGCTCAAGACGAACGGGGGAGACCCAGTACTTC.

V gene TRBV6-2 or TRBV6-3 combines with J gene TRBJ2-5; tentative D call: TRBD2 (5 bases). Trimming pared 2 bases from V and 5 bases from J, leaving 12 bases between. The CDR3 covers 14 residues. CDR1 MNHEY and CDR2 SVGEGT come from the germline V gene. The chain's CDR3 is CASSYARRGETQYF. The CDR3, as DNA: TGTGCCAGCAGTTACGCTAGGAGAGGGGAGACCCAGTACTTC.

V is TRBV4-2 and J is TRBJ2-6; TRBD1 is a possible D gene (5 bases). Looked up from germline, CDR1 is LGHNA and CDR2 is YNFKEQ. The V end lost 0 bases, the J end lost 4 bases, and 10 bases lay between the germline ends. This CDR3 contains 16 residues. This chain's CDR3 is CASSQEVRAGANVLTF. CDR3 in DNA: TGTGCCAGCAGCCAAGAGGTCAGGGCCGGGGCCAACGTCCTGACTTTC.

The genes are TRBV7-2 and TRBJ2-7; D is possibly TRBD1 (5 bases). The V and J ends lost 5 bases and 1 base respectively, with 12 bases between them. This CDR3 spans 14 amino acids. The V gene's germline CDR1 is SGHTA and CDR2 FQGNSA. The CDR3 DNA reads TGTGCCAGCAGCACCTCGACAGTTTCCTACGAGCAGTACTTC. Its translation is CASSTSTVSYEQYF.

The CDR3 coding sequence is TGTGCCAGCAGTTACTCACCGGGGTCCCCGGGCGGCTACACCTTC. Protein sequence: CASSYSPGSPGGYTF. The J gene is TRBJ1-2, the V gene TRBV6-2 or TRBV6-3; no definite D call. V was trimmed by 0 bases and J by 8 bases, leaving 16 bases between them. This CDR3 has 15 residues. Germline-derived CDR1 and CDR2 are MNHEY and SVGEGT.

This clone was detected once. The genes are TRBV2 and TRBJ2-1; TRBD1 matches at 9 bases. Germline trimming cut 6 bases from V and 2 bases from J; bases unmatched to any gene: 5. There are 15 residues in the CDR3. The germline V gene has CDR1 SNHLY and CDR2 FYNNEI. The CDR3: CASSGDRATYNEQFF. The CDR3 DNA follows: TGTGCCAGCAGCGGGGACAGGGCGACCTACAATGAGCAGTTCTTC.

This clone was counted only a few times. The rearrangement uses TRBV5-6 and TRBJ1-2, with a possible D match to TRBD1 (6 bases). V was clipped by 4 bases and J by 5 bases, with 15 bases between them. CDR1 and CDR2 (germline): SGHDT, YYEEEE. The CDR3 extends over 14 amino acids. In DNA form, the CDR3 reads TGTGCCAGCAGCACCGGTGGGGGGGCTTATGGCTACACCTTC. Translated: CASSTGGGAYGYTF.

This clone was seen a few times. This chain's CDR3 is CATRHLTGELFF. The DNA of the CDR3 is TGTGCCACCCGACACCTCACCGGGGAGCTGTTTTTT. The V call is TRBV6-5, the J call TRBJ2-2; D is ambiguous. The V gene's germline CDR1 is MNHEY and CDR2 SVGAGI. The length of the CDR3 is 12 residues. Trimming stripped 10 bases from V and 4 bases from J, with 10 bases between.

The gene calls are TRBV7-9 and TRBJ1-1, with 8 bases fitting TRBD1. Germline CDR1 reads SEHNR; CDR2 reads FQNEAQ (reference sequence). The CDR3 spans 17 residues. V was pared by 5 bases and J by 4 bases, with 15 bases of the junction left unmatched. This CDR3 is CASSLRQFGQGGTEAFF. As DNA, the CDR3 is TGTGCCAGCAGCCTAAGACAATTTGGACAGGGCGGCACTGAAGCTTTCTTT.

The chain recombines TRBV19 with TRBJ2-7, with 13 bases lining up with TRBD2. Trimming at V came to 0 bases and at J to 9 bases, leaving 5 bases not matched to a gene. Germline V gene lookup returns CDR1 LNHDA and CDR2 SQIVND (reference sequence). The length of the CDR3 is 15 residues. The CDR3 region has the DNA TGTGCCAGTAGTATAGAGGGGACTAGCGGGACGAGGCAGTACTTC. It yields the protein CASSIEGTSGTRQYF.

CDR3 DNA: TGTGCCAGCAGCCTCACTTTACTGCACAATGAGCAGTTCTTC. This encodes CASSLTLLHNEQFF. This chain connects TRBV7-2 to TRBJ2-1; D unresolved. The CDR3 has 14 amino acids. V lost 5 bases to trimming and J lost 5 bases, with 13 bases between them. Germline V CDR1 and CDR2: SGHTA, FQGNSA.

This sequence joins TRBV9 and TRBJ1-2, with TRBD1 matching 9 bases. The CDR3 loop spans 17 amino acids. The germline CDR1 and CDR2 sequences are SGDLS and YYNGEE. With V trimmed by 4 bases and J by 4 bases, 14 bases remained unmatched. The CDR3 bases are TGTGCCAGCAGCCCCCATCCGACAGGGGGGGGTAGCTATGGCTACACCTTC. Translating gives CASSPHPTGGGSYGYTF.

J is TRBJ2-7 and V is TRBV4-3; possibly TRBD2 for D (6 bases). Trimming stripped 0 bases from V and 3 bases from J, with 12 bases between. This CDR3 is 15 amino acids long. Germline V gene sequence: CDR1 LGHNA, CDR2 YSLEER. This CDR3 reads CASSQDRDSIYEQYF. The CDR3, as DNA: TGCGCCAGCAGCCAAGATAGGGACTCAATCTACGAGCAGTACTTC.

The chain carries TRBV18 and TRBJ1-3, with D unresolved. Trimming shortened V by 3 bases and J by 1 base, and 7 bases separated the two germline ends. Germline values: CDR1 KGHSH, CDR2 LQKENI. This CDR3 comprises 14 residues. The DNA for the CDR3 is TGTGCCAGCTCACCTGACACGTCTGGAAACACCATATATTTT. Translating it yields CASSPDTSGNTIYF.

The chain couples TRBV5-1 to TRBJ1-5; D might be TRBD1 (5 bases). The germline V and J ends were trimmed by 3 bases and 2 bases, with 9 bases remaining between them. The germline CDR1 and CDR2 sequences are SGHRS and YFSETQ. The CDR3 consists of 14 residues. The chain's CDR3 is CASSWGDGNQPQHF. In nucleotides, the CDR3 is TGCGCCAGCAGCTGGGGGGATGGCAATCAGCCCCAGCATTTT.

This sequence joins TRBV19 and TRBJ2-1; 7 nucleotides agree with TRBD2. The germline V gene encodes CDR1 LNHDA and CDR2 SQIVND (reference sequence). CDR3 length equals 15 residues. V trimming: 2 bases; J trimming: 2 bases; junction bases outside the gene matches: 3. CDR3 sequence: CASSITSETYNEQFF. The CDR3 nucleotides are TGTGCCAGTAGTATAACTAGCGAAACCTACAATGAGCAGTTCTTC. Variable domain in full (rest from reference TRBV19 and TRBJ2-1): DGGITQSPKYLFRKEGQNVTLSCEQNLNHDAMYWYRQDPGQGLRLIYYSQIVNDFQKGDIAEGYSVSREKKESFPLTVTSAQKNPTAFYLCASSITSETYNEQFFGPGTRLTVL.

The J gene is TRBJ2-5, the V gene TRBV5-5, with 12 bases that match TRBD2. Per the germline V gene, CDR1 is SGHKS and CDR2 is YYEKEE (reference sequence). The CDR3 is made up of 18 amino acids. The V segment lost 3 bases and the J segment 2 bases; nucleotides outside the gene matches: 11. The CDR3 reads CASSSIRPGLAGQETQYF. Written as DNA, the CDR3 is TGTGCCAGCAGCTCGATCCGACCGGGACTAGCGGGTCAAGAGACCCAGTACTTC. Supplemented by reference TRBV5-5 and TRBJ2-5, the full variable domain reads DAGVTQSPTHLIKTRGQQVTLRCSPISGHKSVSWYQQVLGQGPQFIFQYYEKEERGRGNFPDRFSARQFPNYSSELNVNALLLGDSALYLCASSSIRPGLAGQETQYFGPGTRLLVL.

V is TRBV9 and J is TRBJ2-3; no clear D gene. Germline CDR1 and CDR2: SGDLS and YYNGEE. This CDR3 spans 12 amino acids. V was shortened by 4 bases and J by 0 bases, with 3 bases between the two germline ends. CDR3 sequence reads: CASSLSTDTQYF. CDR3 DNA sequence: TGTGCCAGCAGCCTAAGCACAGATACGCAGTATTTT.

The chain joins TRBV5-1 to TRBJ1-1; D remains unclear. The CDR3 runs to 15 residues. Trimming shortened V by 0 bases and J by 2 bases, and 11 bases separated the two germline ends. Germline-derived CDR1 and CDR2 are SGHRS and YFSETQ. The CDR3 reads CASSLAGNRNTEAFF. CDR3 DNA sequence: TGCGCCAGCAGCTTGGCCGGGAACAGAAACACTGAAGCTTTCTTT.

This chain connects TRBV2 to TRBJ1-5; TRBD1 is a possible D gene (5 bases). V was cut by 6 bases and J by 2 bases, with 14 bases left in between. Germline CDR1 and CDR2: SNHLY and FYNNEI. The CDR3 runs 15 residues. The CDR3 nucleotides are TGTGCCAGCAGACGGGGACTACGGGGCAATCAGCCCCAGCATTTT. It specifies CASRRGLRGNQPQHF.

The chain links TRBV9 to TRBJ1-4; 8 bases align to TRBD1. The CDR3 loop spans 14 amino acids. Germline trimming cut 4 bases from V and 8 bases from J; bases unmatched to any gene: 7. CDR1 and CDR2 (germline): SGDLS, YYNGEE. The CDR3 nucleotides read TGTGCCAGCAGCCCCGGACAGGGTGGAGAAAAACTGTTTTTT. This sequence encodes CASSPGQGGEKLFF.

This clone has just one count. The chain's CDR3 is CASSQDIGRPETQYF. CDR3 coding DNA: TGCGCCAGCAGCCAAGATATCGGGAGACCAGAGACCCAGTACTTC. The J gene is TRBJ2-5, the V gene TRBV4-3, with TRBD2 as a possible D gene (6 bases). The V gene's germline CDR1 is LGHNA and CDR2 YSLEER. CDR3 length: 15 residues. V was cut by 0 bases and J by 4 bases, with 12 bases left in between.